The T cell receptor (beta chain) under discussion was sequenced for a study of technical replicates of blood from several donors. The protocol was immunoSEQ multiplex PCR, while the TCRdb copy is restricted to in-frame clones and leaves out a portion. The data contain about 49,000 clones, approximately 90% of them singletons. CDR3 length equals 15 residues. The V gene's germline CDR1 is SEHNR and CDR2 FQNEAQ (reference sequence). With 5 bases removed from V and 2 bases from J, the gap between germline ends came to 12 bases. The sample was PBMCs. V gene TRBV7-9 combines with J gene TRBJ1-4; D possibly corresponds to TRBD1 (5 bases). The receptor was isolated from a human donor in good health. Some clones in this sample may be carry-over from other donors' samples. The CDR3 DNA sequence: TGTGCCAGCAGCCCGAGGGAGGGGACTAATGAAAAACTGTTTTTT. It yields the protein CASSPREGTNEKLFF.